The present T cell receptor (beta chain) was sequenced within a study of blood T cell repertoires in COVID-19 (dated by TCRdb to 2019 to 2021). The study in broad terms: Samples covering the acute and convalescent phases of COVID-19 were provided by collaborators in the United States, Italy and Spain. The prospective study material was composed of cDNA or gDNA derived from T cells, B-cell-depleted T cells, or PBMCs. Deeply sampled blood TCRbeta repertoires from subjects exposed to, actively infected with, or recovered from COVID-19 were included in the dataset. The repertoires were made available in a free public database intended to serve as a resource for research on the immune response to SARS-CoV-2. Samples came from the ongoing ImmuneRACE study (first 160 participants) plus 1,254 subjects from 6 global collaborators. Nearly every sample came with metadata listing a de-identified subject ID, COVID-19 status, age in years and sex. Where available, HLA class I and class II types were taken from metadata supplied by the sample provider and were not determined by assay-based typing. Results the study describes overall, beyond this receptor: The quantity of clinical and demographic metadata differed by source and by participant and was supplied without curation.

Participants in the prospective study were aged about 18 to 89 years, lived in 20 to 25 United States geographic areas, and enrolled through a virtual design. To assign participants to cohorts, the prospective study relied on clinical history that participants themselves reported in a screening survey and a study questionnaire. Recovered participants in ImmuneRACE Cohort 3 were defined as having two consecutive negative NP/OP PCR tests, clearance from a healthcare professional, or resolution of symptoms. Mobile phlebotomists in the prospective study collected whole blood, serum and a nasopharyngeal or oropharyngeal swab from every participant. Over a roughly 2-month period, participants in the prospective study had the option of providing additional blood draws and questionnaires. Before DNA extraction, prospective study blood samples were shipped either frozen or at room temperature. Cut back by 0 bases and 1 base, the V and J ends lie 6 bases apart. Measured from the cysteine to the phenylalanine, the CDR3 is 14 residues long. Only the CDR3 DNA is retained, 42 bases long and in frame from the first base. Based on the germline V gene, the CDR1 and CDR2 sequences are SGHTA and FQGTGA.

TCRbeta CDR3 regions were amplified from genomic DNA using the immunoSEQ Assay, a bias-controlled multiplex PCR. On the authors' methods: The number of nucleated cells in each sample was estimated from the amplification of reference gene primers within the assay. To quantify the absolute abundance of each unique TCRbeta CDR3 rearrangement, sequence reads were collapsed and filtered. Productive Simpson clonality was computed per sample as the square root of Simpson's diversity index over productive rearrangements. The table was pulled from immuneACCESS by TCRdb, which kept in-frame rearrangements only. Such tables lose some clones; where checked, under half of the loss comes from unresolved V genes, and the rest has no known cause. The V and J calls and the clone size are those of that table, but D and trimming were determined from the DNA. This sample has 150,000 to 200,000 clones in its table, and approximately 80% of those were observed once. Approximately 5.4% of the sample is in the top ten clones.

With regard to this clone: There is no known antigen for this receptor. No much larger clone is present one base from it, and per-base qualities are unavailable.

The chain links TRBV7-3 with TRBJ1-1, with no confidently assigned D gene. Specimen: PBMCs or T cells enriched from blood (not recorded which). This clonotype originated in a man in his forties who had recovered from COVID-19. The DNA sequence follows: TGTGCCAGCAGCTTAACCCCTTGGAACACTGAAGCTTTCTTT. It translates to CASSLTPWNTEAFF.